This TCR beta chain stems from a study of blood T cell repertoires in COVID-19. The wider study: Researchers got acute and convalescent COVID-19 samples from the United States, Italy and Spain. T cells, B-cell-depleted T cells, or PBMCs supplied cDNA or gDNA.

TCRdb's copy holds only in-frame clones and misses some; the assay was immunoSEQ multiplex PCR. The sample lists about 39,000 clones; approximately 84% were seen once. This clone was seen only a few times. The material sequenced was peripheral blood. This TCR came from a middle-aged man with active or convalescent COVID-19.

CDR3 region: CASSLSGGAFEQFF. As DNA, the CDR3 is TGTGCCAGCAGTCTTAGCGGGGGGGCCTTTGAGCAGTTCTTC. This sequence joins TRBV6-5 and TRBJ2-1, with 11 bases matching TRBD2. This CDR3 contains 14 residues. V shed 5 bases and J 9 bases; nucleotides not matched to a gene: 6. From germline, CDR1 is MNHEY and CDR2 SVGAGI.